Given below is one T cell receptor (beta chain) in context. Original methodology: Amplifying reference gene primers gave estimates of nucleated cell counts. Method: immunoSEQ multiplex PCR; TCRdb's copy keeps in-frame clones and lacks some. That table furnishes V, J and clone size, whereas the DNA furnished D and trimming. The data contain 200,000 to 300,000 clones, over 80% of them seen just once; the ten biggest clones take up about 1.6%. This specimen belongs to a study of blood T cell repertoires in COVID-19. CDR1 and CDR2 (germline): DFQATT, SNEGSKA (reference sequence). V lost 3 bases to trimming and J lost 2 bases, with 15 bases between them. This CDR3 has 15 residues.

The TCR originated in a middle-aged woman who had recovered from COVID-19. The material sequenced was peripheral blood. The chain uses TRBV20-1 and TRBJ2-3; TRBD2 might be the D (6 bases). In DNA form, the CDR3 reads TGCAGTGCTAGTTTCAGGCGGGGTGACACAGATACGCAGTATTTT. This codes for CSASFRRGDTDTQYF.